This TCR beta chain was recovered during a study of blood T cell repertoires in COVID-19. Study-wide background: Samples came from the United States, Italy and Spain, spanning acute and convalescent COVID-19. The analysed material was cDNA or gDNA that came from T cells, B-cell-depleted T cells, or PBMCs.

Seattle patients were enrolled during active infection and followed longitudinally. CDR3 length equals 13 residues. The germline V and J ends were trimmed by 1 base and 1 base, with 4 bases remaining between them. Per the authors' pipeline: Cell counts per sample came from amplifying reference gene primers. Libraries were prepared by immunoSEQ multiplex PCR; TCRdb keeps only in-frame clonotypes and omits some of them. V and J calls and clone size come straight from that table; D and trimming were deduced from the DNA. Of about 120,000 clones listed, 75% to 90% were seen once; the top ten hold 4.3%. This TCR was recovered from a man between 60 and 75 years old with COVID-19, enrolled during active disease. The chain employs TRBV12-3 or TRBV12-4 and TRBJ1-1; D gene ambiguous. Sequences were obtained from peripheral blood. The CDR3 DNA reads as TGTGCCAGCAGTTTAGGCAGGAACACTGAAGCTTTCTTT. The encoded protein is CASSLGRNTEAFF.